This T cell receptor beta chain was found in a study of lymphopenia after photon versus proton radiotherapy. Some clones are missing from TCRdb's copy, which holds only in-frame ones; the method was immunoSEQ multiplex PCR. The profile shows 30,000 to 35,000 clones, approximately 89% of them singletons. The CDR3 contains 11 residues. V shed 8 bases, J shed 6 bases, and the junction held 3 bases outside the gene matches. Germline V lookup: CDR1 LNHDA, CDR2 SQIVND (reference sequence). By sample share, this clone is large. The receptor's source is a woman in her 70s with pancreatic cancer. Some clones in this sample may be carry-over from other donors' samples. Material: peripheral blood, obtained from a patient treated with proton-based radiotherapy. The chain combines TRBV19 with TRBJ1-1; 7 bases are shared with TRBD1. CDR3 nucleotide sequence: TGTGCCAGTTACAGGGGTCCTGAAGCTTTCTTT. Translation gives CASYRGPEAFF.